In this sample, the clone carrying this T cell receptor beta chain turned up many times. TCRdb passed the 5' RACE reads through MiXCR, listing each CDR3 protein once. The sample has roughly 39,000 distinct CDR3 sequences, 4.8% seen once. V gave up 2 bases and J gave up 8 bases, with 12 bases separating them. CDR1 is LGHDT and CDR2 is YNNKEL in the germline V gene (reference sequence). The CDR3 runs 13 residues. The sample is drawn from a study of neurological immune-mediated disorders. The TCR comes from a man aged 18 to 29 in good health. Sample: CD4+ T cells from blood. V gene TRBV3-1 combines with J gene TRBJ1-1, with a tentative D call TRBD1 (5 bases). CDR3 bases: TGTGCCAGCAGCCAAAACAGAGGGGCAGAAGCTTTCTTT. It encodes CASSQNRGAEAFF.